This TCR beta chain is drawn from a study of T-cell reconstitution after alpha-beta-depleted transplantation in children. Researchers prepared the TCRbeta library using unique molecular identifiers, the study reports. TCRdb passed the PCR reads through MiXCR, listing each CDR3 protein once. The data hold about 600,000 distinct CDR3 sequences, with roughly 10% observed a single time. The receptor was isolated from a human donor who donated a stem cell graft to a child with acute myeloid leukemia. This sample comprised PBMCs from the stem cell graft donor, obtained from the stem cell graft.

The CDR3 loop reads CASSFSGGGKETQYF. In DNA, the CDR3 is TGTGCCAGCAGCTTCTCTGGGGGCGGTAAAGAGACCCAGTACTTC. The chain recombines TRBV7-2 with TRBJ2-5; D may be TRBD1 (6 bases). V was clipped by 3 bases and J by 3 bases, with 14 bases between them. The CDR3 loop spans 15 amino acids. Germline CDR1 reads SGHTA; CDR2 reads FQGNSA.